These 2 T cell receptor beta chains share one sample of origin, sequenced in a study of T-cell memory formation after mild COVID-19. TCRdb re-analysed the 5' RACE reads in MiXCR, keeping a single row per CDR3 protein. The table includes 100,000 to 140,000 distinct CDR3 sequences, approximately 15% detected once. The specimen sequenced was PBMCs or a T cell subset sorted from them (not recorded which). These receptors came from a man between 18 and 29 years old who had mild COVID-19 (a few samples of this study predate the infection). Cell type and time point are not known.

The chain is built from TRBV27 and TRBJ1-1, with 7 bases identical to TRBD1. CDR1 is MNHEY and CDR2 is SMNVEV in the germline V gene (reference sequence). J gave up 0 bases and V 0 bases, and 7 bases lay outside the gene matches. This CDR3 is 17 amino acids long. The CDR3 DNA reads as TGTGCCAGCAGTTTATCAGGGCAGGGGGGGGTGAACACTGAAGCTTTCTTT. Translation gives CASSLSGQGGVNTEAFF.

This clonotype was seen many times. One junction end does not reproduce the germline sequence, and a read error may be involved. This rearrangement joins TRBV7-2 to TRBJ2-2; possibly TRBD2 for D (6 bases). Germline lookup yields CDR1 SGHTA and CDR2 FQGNSA. This CDR3 is built from 13 residues. Here the CDR3 DNA reads TGTGCCAGCAGTTTAGGAGGGGCCGGGGAGCTGTTTTTT. Its translation: CASSLGGAGELFF.